Listed below are T cell receptor beta chains from one sample, sequenced in a study of beta chain features in type 1 diabetes. Here immunoSEQ multiplex PCR was the method, and the copy in TCRdb shows in-frame clones only, minus some. Found here are about 230,000 clones, approximately 16% of them singletons; the top ten hold 0.085%. Sequenced sample: naive CD4+ T cells from blood. The receptor source for this set is a man in his thirties or forties with type 1 diabetes. Both conserved end residues are part of each CDR3. The D gene is left open where the match is weak. Size is omitted from some rows. Given values are once, few, many or a class for expanded clones.

.,TRBV30,TRBJ1-5,.,CAWSGTGKHQPQHF,TGTGCCTGGAGTGGAACAGGGAAGCATCAGCCCCAGCATTTT
.,TRBV9,TRBJ2-3,.,CASSVAAGASDTQYF,TGTGCCAGCAGCGTAGCTGCGGGGGCCTCAGATACGCAGTATTTT
.,TRBV15,TRBJ2-4,TRBD1,CATTPGGTKNIQYF,TGTGCCACCACCCCAGGGGGAACCAAAAACATTCAGTACTTC
.,TRBV29-1,TRBJ2-7,.,CSVGQGRGEQYF,TGCAGCGTTGGCCAGGGTCGAGGCGAGCAGTACTTC
.,TRBV30,TRBJ1-5,TRBD1,CAWSRGTGNQPQHF,TGTGCCTGGAGTAGGGGGACAGGCAATCAGCCCCAGCATTTT
few,TRBV16,TRBJ1-5,.,CASSQSWQTPQHF,TGTGCCAGCAGCCAATCTTGGCAGACGCCCCAGCATTTT
.,TRBV7-2,TRBJ1-1,.,CASTNRPPQGSAEAFF,TGTGCCAGCACCAACCGCCCCCCTCAGGGGAGCGCTGAAGCTTTCTTT
few,TRBV28,TRBJ2-7,TRBD2,CACLGTTYEQYF,TGTGCCTGCCTCGGGACTACTTACGAGCAGTACTTC
.,TRBV15,TRBJ2-4,.,CATSREGWENIQYF,TGTGCCACCAGCAGGGAGGGGTGGGAAAACATTCAGTACTTC
few,TRBV30,TRBJ2-1,TRBD1,CAWSQDRVDNEQFF,TGTGCCTGGAGTCAGGACAGGGTAGACAATGAGCAGTTCTTC
.,TRBV21-1,TRBJ2-7,.,CASSKAYEQYF,TGTGCCAGCAGCAAAGCGTACGAGCAGTACTTC
few,TRBV4-3,TRBJ2-1,TRBD2,CASSRGAGFSYNEQFF,TGCGCCAGCAGCCGGGGAGCGGGATTCTCCTACAATGAGCAGTTCTTC
few,TRBV4-2,TRBJ2-7,TRBD2,CASSPPGLSYEQYF,TGTGCCAGCAGCCCACCGGGACTATCCTACGAGCAGTACTTC
.,TRBV30,TRBJ1-1,.,CAWSPPLSNTEAFF,TGTGCCTGGAGTCCCCCATTGTCCAACACTGAAGCTTTCTTT
.,TRBV7-2,TRBJ2-5,.,CASSLAGTAQETQYF,TGTGCCAGCAGCTTAGCGGGGACTGCTCAAGAGACCCAGTACTTC
few,TRBV6-1,TRBJ2-1,TRBD2,CASREAGGPLNEQFF,TGTGCCAGCAGGGAAGCGGGAGGGCCTCTTAATGAGCAGTTCTTC
.,TRBV5-6,TRBJ2-7,TRBD2,CASSFVKREGLRSYEQYF,TGTGCCAGCAGCTTTGTCAAGAGGGAGGGCCTTAGATCCTACGAGCAGTACTTC
.,TRBV28,TRBJ2-5,.,CASSPGGQETQYF,TGTGCCAGCAGTCCGGGTGGCCAAGAGACCCAGTACTTC
few,TRBV21-1,TRBJ2-1,.,CARPHEQFF,TGTGCCAGACCGCATGAGCAGTTCTTC
.,TRBV7-9,TRBJ2-1,.,CASSLLARNEQFF,TGTGCCAGCAGCCTATTGGCACGCAATGAGCAGTTCTTC
.,TRBV5-6,TRBJ1-4,.,CASSLGTFTNEKLFF,TGTGCCAGCAGCTTGGGGACATTCACTAATGAAAAACTGTTTTTT
few,TRBV7-9,TRBJ2-1,.,CASRGNEQFF,TGTGCCAGCAGGGGGAATGAGCAGTTCTTC
.,TRBV5-1,TRBJ2-2,.,CASSLHQGPTGELFF,TGCGCCAGCAGCTTGCACCAGGGGCCCACCGGGGAGCTGTTTTTT
.,TRBV6-6,TRBJ2-7,.,CASSTGGQDYYEQYF,TGTGCCAGCTCAACGGGGGGACAGGACTACTACGAGCAGTACTTC
few,TRBV7-2,TRBJ2-5,TRBD1,CASSLAPGTGQETQYF,TGTGCCAGCAGCTTAGCCCCCGGGACAGGGCAAGAGACCCAGTACTTC
.,TRBV10-3,TRBJ2-5,TRBD1,CAISEGTGQETQYF,TGTGCCATCAGTGAAGGGACAGGGCAGGAGACCCAGTACTTC
few,TRBV9,TRBJ2-1,TRBD1,CASSAAGTANLNEQFF,TGTGCCAGCAGCGCAGCCGGGACAGCAAACCTCAATGAGCAGTTCTTC
.,TRBV7-2,TRBJ2-7,.,CASSGTGREYEQYF,TGTGCCAGCAGCGGAACAGGGCGGGAGTACGAGCAGTACTTC
few,TRBV7-2,TRBJ2-3,.,CASSLDQGTQYF,TGTGCCAGCAGCTTAGACCAGGGCACGCAGTATTTT
few,TRBV15,TRBJ1-5,.,CATSRDRGVQQHF,TGTGCCACCAGCAGAGATCGCGGGGTGCAACAGCATTTT
.,TRBV28,TRBJ2-7,.,CASLAGLSNEQYF,TGTGCCAGCCTGGCGGGTTTATCGAACGAGCAGTACTTC
.,TRBV6-5,TRBJ2-7,TRBD1,CASSSYGQGSYEQYF,TGTGCCAGCAGTTCTTATGGACAGGGGTCCTACGAGCAGTACTTC
.,TRBV5-8,TRBJ2-6,.,CASSLLNTGANVLTF,TGTGCCAGCAGCTTACTAAATACTGGGGCCAACGTCCTGACTTTC
.,TRBV7-9,TRBJ2-3,.,CASSFGGGTDTQYF,TGTGCCAGCAGTTTCGGAGGAGGAACAGATACGCAGTATTTT
few,TRBV7-9,TRBJ2-1,.,CASGGPPGGLNNEQFF,TGTGCCAGCGGAGGACCTCCAGGGGGACTAAACAATGAGCAGTTCTTC
.,TRBV2,TRBJ2-7,TRBD2,CAAREGYSYEQYF,TGTGCCGCTCGGGAGGGCTACTCCTACGAGCAGTACTTC
few,TRBV9,TRBJ2-1,TRBD2,CASSASGSSYNEQFF,TGTGCCAGCAGCGCCAGCGGGAGCTCCTACAATGAGCAGTTCTTC
.,TRBV4-2,TRBJ2-5,.,CASSQGADETQYF,TGTGCCAGCAGCCAGGGGGCCGATGAGACCCAGTACTTC
few,TRBV19,TRBJ2-1,.,CASGINEQFF,TGTGCCAGTGGGATAAATGAGCAGTTCTTC
.,TRBV28,TRBJ2-1,.,CASSFPGVVHNEQFF,TGTGCCAGCAGTTTTCCGGGAGTTGTCCACAATGAGCAGTTCTTC
.,TRBV19,TRBJ2-5,TRBD2,CASSRFLAGGLETQYF,TGTGCCAGTAGTCGATTCCTAGCGGGAGGGCTCGAGACCCAGTACTTC
.,TRBV9,TRBJ2-7,.,CASSVGQGNYEQYF,TGTGCCAGCAGCGTAGGGCAGGGGAACTACGAGCAGTACTTC
few,TRBV9,TRBJ1-2,TRBD1,CASSAGQGNYGYTF,TGTGCCAGCAGCGCGGGACAGGGTAACTATGGCTACACCTTC
few,TRBV5-1,TRBJ2-5,.,CASSFSGPETQYF,TGCGCCAGCAGCTTCTCAGGACCAGAGACCCAGTACTTC
few,TRBV7-9,TRBJ1-4,TRBD1,CASSPRTGRREKLFF,TGTGCCAGCAGCCCTAGGACAGGGCGGAGAGAAAAACTGTTTTTT
few,TRBV23-1,TRBJ2-1,.,CASSQSGESSYNEQFF,TGCGCCAGCAGTCAATCTGGGGAGAGCTCCTACAATGAGCAGTTCTTC
.,TRBV30,TRBJ2-7,.,CAWGTYEQYF,TGTGCCTGGGGAACCTACGAGCAGTACTTC
.,TRBV5-4,TRBJ2-1,.,CASSRGLAALYNEQFF,TGTGCCAGCAGCCGCGGGTTAGCGGCGCTCTACAATGAGCAGTTCTTC